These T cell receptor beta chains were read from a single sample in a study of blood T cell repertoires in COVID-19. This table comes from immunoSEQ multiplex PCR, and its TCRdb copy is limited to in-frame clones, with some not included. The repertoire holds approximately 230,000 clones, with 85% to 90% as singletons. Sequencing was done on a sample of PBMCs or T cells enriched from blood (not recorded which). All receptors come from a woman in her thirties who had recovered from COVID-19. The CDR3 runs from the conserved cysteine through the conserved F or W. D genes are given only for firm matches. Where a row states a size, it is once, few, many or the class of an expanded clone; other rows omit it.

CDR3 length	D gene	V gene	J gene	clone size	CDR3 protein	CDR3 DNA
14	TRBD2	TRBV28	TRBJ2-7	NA	CASRSSGSSYEQYF	TGTGCCAGCAGGAGTAGCGGGAGCTCCTACGAGCAGTACTTC
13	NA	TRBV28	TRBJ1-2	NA	CASTLGTSYGYTF	TGTGCCAGCACCCTAGGGACATCGTATGGCTACACCTTC
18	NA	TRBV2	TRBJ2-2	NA	CASSPTGSETPNTGELFF	TGTGCCAGCAGCCCCACTGGCTCCGAGACTCCTAACACCGGGGAGCTGTTTTTT
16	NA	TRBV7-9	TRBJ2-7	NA	CASSSLRPRGHYEQYF	TGTGCCAGCAGCTCACTGCGGCCGCGGGGGCACTACGAGCAGTACTTC
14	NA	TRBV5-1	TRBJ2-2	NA	CASSSSGNTGELFF	TGCGCCAGCAGCTCCTCCGGGAACACCGGGGAGCTGTTTTTT
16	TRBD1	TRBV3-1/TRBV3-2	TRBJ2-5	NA	CASSQVGTGSSETQYF	TGTGCCAGCAGCCAAGTCGGGACAGGGTCTTCAGAGACCCAGTACTTC
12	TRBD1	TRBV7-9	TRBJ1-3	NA	CAGDRAGNTIYF	TGTGCCGGTGACAGGGCGGGAAACACCATATATTTT
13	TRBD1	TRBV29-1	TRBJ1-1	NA	CSADRGIGTEAFF	TGCAGCGCAGACAGGGGAATTGGCACTGAAGCTTTCTTT
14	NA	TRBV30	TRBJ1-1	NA	CAWSVDSLNTEAFF	TGTGCCTGGAGTGTGGACAGCTTGAACACTGAAGCTTTCTTT
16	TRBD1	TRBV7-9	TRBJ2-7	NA	CASSLTRDRGPYEQYF	TGTGCCAGCAGCTTAACCCGGGACAGAGGTCCCTACGAGCAGTACTTC
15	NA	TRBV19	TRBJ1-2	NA	CASSISVTPNYGYTF	TGTGCCAGTAGTATTAGCGTGACGCCTAACTATGGCTACACCTTC
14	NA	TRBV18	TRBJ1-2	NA	CASSPSGINYGYTF	TGTGCCAGCTCACCCTCGGGGATTAACTATGGCTACACCTTC
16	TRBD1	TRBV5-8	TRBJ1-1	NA	CASSLEQGAGSTEAFF	TGTGCCAGCAGCTTGGAACAGGGGGCAGGTAGCACTGAAGCTTTCTTT
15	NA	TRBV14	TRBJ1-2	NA	CASSQKVGTLYGYTF	TGTGCCAGCAGCCAAAAAGTAGGGACTCTCTATGGCTACACCTTC
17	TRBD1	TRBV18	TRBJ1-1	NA	CASQAGTGMGMNTEAFF	TGTGCCAGCCAGGCCGGGACAGGGATGGGAATGAACACTGAAGCTTTCTTT
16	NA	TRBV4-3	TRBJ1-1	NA	CASSQDRTGLSTEAFF	TGCGCCAGCAGCCAAGATAGAACAGGTTTGAGTACTGAAGCTTTCTTT
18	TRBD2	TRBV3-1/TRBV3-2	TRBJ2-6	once	CASSQGGAKHSGANVLTF	TGTGCCAGCAGCCAGGGAGGGGCGAAACACTCTGGGGCCAACGTCCTGACTTTC
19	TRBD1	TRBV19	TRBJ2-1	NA	CASSILGTGDFLSYNEQFF	TGTGCCAGTAGTATCCTGGGGACAGGGGATTTTTTGTCCTACAATGAGCAGTTCTTC
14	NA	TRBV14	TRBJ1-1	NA	CASSFGPHNTEAFF	TGTGCCAGCAGCTTTGGGCCTCACAACACTGAAGCTTTCTTT
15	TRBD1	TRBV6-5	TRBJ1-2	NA	CASRSRQGANYGYTF	TGTGCCAGCAGGAGCCGACAGGGGGCCAACTATGGCTACACCTTC
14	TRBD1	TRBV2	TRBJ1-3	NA	CASRHRGSGNTIYF	TGTGCCAGCAGGCACAGGGGCTCTGGAAACACCATATATTTT
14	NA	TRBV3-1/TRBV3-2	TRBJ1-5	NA	CASSQGNSNQPQHF	TGTGCCAGCAGCCAAGGTAATAGCAATCAGCCCCAGCATTTT
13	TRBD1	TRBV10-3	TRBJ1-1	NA	CATGQGLNTEAFF	TGTGCCACCGGACAGGGATTGAACACTGAAGCTTTCTTT
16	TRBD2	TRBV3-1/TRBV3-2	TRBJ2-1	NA	CASRGDGTSVYNEQFF	TGTGCCAGCAGGGGAGACGGGACTAGCGTATACAATGAGCAGTTCTTC
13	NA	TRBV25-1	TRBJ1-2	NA	CASTEVGSYGYTF	TGTGCCAGCACCGAGGTAGGGAGCTATGGCTACACCTTC
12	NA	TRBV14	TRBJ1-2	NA	CASSELSYGYTF	TGTGCCAGCAGCGAGCTTTCCTATGGCTACACCTTC
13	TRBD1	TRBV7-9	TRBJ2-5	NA	CASSLDQGATQYF	TGTGCCAGCAGCTTAGACCAGGGGGCTACCCAGTACTTC
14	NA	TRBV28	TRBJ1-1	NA	CASSLLVGRGEAFF	TGTGCCAGCAGTCTTCTAGTCGGCCGCGGTGAAGCTTTCTTT
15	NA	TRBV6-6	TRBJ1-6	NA	CASRTLQGGNSPLHF	TGTGCCAGCAGGACTCTACAGGGTGGCAATTCACCCCTCCACTTT
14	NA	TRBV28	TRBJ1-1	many	CASSPGHRRTEAFF	TGTGCCAGCAGTCCTGGACACCGTCGCACTGAAGCTTTCTTT
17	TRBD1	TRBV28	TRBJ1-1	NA	CASSLFRVGQVNTEAFF	TGTGCCAGCAGTTTATTCCGGGTGGGACAGGTGAACACTGAAGCTTTCTTT
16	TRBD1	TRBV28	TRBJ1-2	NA	CASSRQTLDRLHGYTF	TGTGCCAGCAGCCGTCAGACACTGGACAGGTTGCATGGCTACACCTTC
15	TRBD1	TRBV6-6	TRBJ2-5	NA	CASWRLRDSQETQYF	TGTGCCAGCTGGAGATTACGGGACAGCCAAGAGACCCAGTACTTC
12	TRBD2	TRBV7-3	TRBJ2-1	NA	CASSSQAGEQFF	TGTGCCAGCAGCTCCCAAGCGGGAGAGCAGTTCTTC
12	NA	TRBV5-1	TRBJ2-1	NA	CASSPEVSEQFF	TGCGCCAGCAGCCCAGAGGTTAGTGAGCAGTTCTTC
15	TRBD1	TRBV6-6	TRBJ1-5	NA	CASSNTGVSNQPQHF	TGTGCCAGCAGTAACACAGGGGTGAGCAATCAGCCCCAGCATTTT
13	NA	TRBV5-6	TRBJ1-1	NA	CASSPGHGTEAFF	TGTGCCAGCAGCCCGGGACACGGGACGGAAGCTTTCTTT
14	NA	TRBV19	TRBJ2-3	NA	CASSLTPRADTQYF	TGTGCCAGTAGCCTCACTCCCAGGGCCGATACGCAGTATTTT
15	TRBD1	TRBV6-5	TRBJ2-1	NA	CASSPQGTLYNEQFF	TGTGCCAGCAGTCCACAGGGGACCCTATACAATGAGCAGTTCTTC
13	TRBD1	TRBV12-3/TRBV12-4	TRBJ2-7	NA	CASSPGQPEEQYF	TGTGCCAGCAGTCCGGGACAGCCTGAAGAGCAGTACTTC
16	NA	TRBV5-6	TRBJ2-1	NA	CASRPREDLAYNEQFF	TGTGCCAGCAGGCCCAGGGAGGACCTGGCCTACAATGAGCAGTTCTTC
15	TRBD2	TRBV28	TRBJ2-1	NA	CASRDLAGTYNEQFF	TGTGCCAGCAGGGATCTAGCGGGGACCTACAATGAGCAGTTCTTC
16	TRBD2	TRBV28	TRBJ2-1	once	CASSLIPASGSNEQFF	TGTGCCAGCAGTCTTATCCCCGCTAGCGGGAGCAATGAGCAGTTCTTC
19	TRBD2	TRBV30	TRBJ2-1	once	CAWSVRLRAKRGSYNEQFF	TGTGCCTGGAGTGTGAGACTAAGGGCCAAGCGGGGCTCCTACAATGAGCAGTTCTTC
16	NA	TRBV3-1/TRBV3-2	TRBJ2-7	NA	CASSQELLARIYEQYF	TGTGCCAGCAGCCAAGAGCTCCTAGCGAGGATATACGAGCAGTACTTC
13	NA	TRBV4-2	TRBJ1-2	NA	CASSQATNYGYTF	TGTGCCAGCAGCCAAGCTACTAACTATGGCTACACCTTC
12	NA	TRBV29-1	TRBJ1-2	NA	CSVDGWGDGYTF	TGCAGCGTTGATGGGTGGGGGGATGGCTACACCTTC
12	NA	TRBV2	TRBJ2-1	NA	CASSEAVSEQFF	TGTGCCAGCAGTGAAGCTGTGAGTGAGCAGTTCTTC
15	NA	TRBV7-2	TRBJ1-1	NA	CASSLPDGGSTEAFF	TGTGCCAGCAGCTTGCCCGACGGGGGTAGCACTGAAGCTTTCTTT
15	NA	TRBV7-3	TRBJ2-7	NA	CASSLMVGAPYEQYF	TGTGCCAGCAGCTTAATGGTGGGAGCCCCCTACGAGCAGTACTTC
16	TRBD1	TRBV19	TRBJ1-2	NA	CASSMDRQGYGYGYTF	TGTGCCAGTAGTATGGACAGACAGGGGTACGGCTATGGCTACACCTTC
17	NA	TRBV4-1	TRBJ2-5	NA	CASSQPGLARERETQYF	TGCGCCAGCAGCCAACCGGGTTTAGCTCGGGAGCGGGAGACCCAGTACTTC
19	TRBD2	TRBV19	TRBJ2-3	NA	CASSTRSSPKGLAPDTQYF	TGTGCCAGTAGTACGCGCTCCAGCCCGAAAGGACTAGCCCCAGATACGCAGTATTTT
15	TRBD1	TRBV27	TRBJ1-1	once	CASSSLGTANTEAFF	TGTGCCAGCAGCTCCCTCGGGACAGCGAACACTGAAGCTTTCTTT
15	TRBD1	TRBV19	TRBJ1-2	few	CASSWDRGENYGYTF	TGTGCCAGTAGTTGGGACAGGGGAGAAAACTATGGCTACACCTTC
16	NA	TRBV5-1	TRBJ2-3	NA	CASRLTIMGFTDTQYF	TGCGCCAGCAGATTGACGATAATGGGCTTCACAGATACGCAGTATTTT
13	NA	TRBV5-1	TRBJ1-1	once	CASSFGGVAEAFF	TGCGCCAGCAGCTTCGGGGGTGTAGCTGAAGCTTTCTTT
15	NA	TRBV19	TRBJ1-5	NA	CASSSQAWGNQPQHF	TGTGCCAGTAGTTCCCAGGCATGGGGCAATCAGCCCCAGCATTTT
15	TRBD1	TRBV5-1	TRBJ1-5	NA	CASSLTGGGNQPQHF	TGCGCCAGCAGCTTGACAGGGGGCGGCAATCAGCCCCAGCATTTT